What follows are 18 T cell receptor beta chains derived from one specimen sequenced in a study of CD8+ T cells in alopecia areata (dated by TCRdb to about 2018). The time point tag for this specimen amounts to: roughly 27 days on oral tofacitinib. The treatment or condition label, as the study defines it: oral pan-JAK inhibitor, 5-10 mg twice daily. Libraries were built with the immunoSEQ multiplex PCR assay. RNA was extracted from all samples and reverse transcribed into cDNA as template for TCR sequencing. TCRdb obtained this table from immuneACCESS and retained in-frame rearrangements with V and J assigned. These tables miss some clones; where compared with another copy, unresolved V genes account for less than half of the shortfall, and the remainder is unexplained. Present in this sample are some 110,000 clones, 50% to 75% of which were seen just once. The top ten hold around 30% of the sample.

Here the sequenced sample was CD8+ T cells sorted from blood, taken at week 4, from a patient treated with tofacitinib. These receptors were taken from a human donor with alopecia areata.

This chain joins TRBV27 and TRBJ2-7; D unclear. The CDR3 extends over 13 amino acids. Germline CDR1 and CDR2: MNHEY and SMNVEV (reference sequence). Trimming pared 5 bases from V and 1 base from J, leaving 9 bases between. The CDR3: CASSQRPSYEQYF. CDR3 nucleotides: TGTGCCAGCAGTCAGAGGCCTTCCTACGAGCAGTACTTC.

The chain combines TRBV4-1 with TRBJ1-6, with no clear D. The CDR3 has 16 residues. V was cut by 1 base and J by 3 bases, with 10 bases left in between. Germline V gene sequence: CDR1 MGHRA, CDR2 YSYEKL. The CDR3: CASSQVTASYNSPLHF. In nucleotides, the CDR3 is TGCGCCAGCAGCCAAGTCACAGCCAGCTATAATTCACCCCTCCACTTT.

CDR3 nucleotides: TGCAGCCCCAAACAGGGGTTGAACACTGAAGCTTTCTTT. It codes for CSPKQGLNTEAFF. V is TRBV29-1 and J is TRBJ1-1; the match to TRBD1 covers 7 bases. Per germline, CDR1 SQVTM and CDR2 ANQGSEA. V was clipped by 8 bases and J by 0 bases; unmatched bases: 6. The CDR3 spans 13 residues.

This clone has a single count. The chain is built from TRBV9 and TRBJ1-1; D is unresolved. The V gene's germline CDR1 is SGDLS and CDR2 YYNGEE. Trimming removed 4 bases at V and 4 bases at J, with 14 bases between. The CDR3 has 14 residues. The CDR3 sequence: CASSPPPASTEAFF. Written as DNA, the CDR3 is TGTGCCAGCAGCCCGCCCCCGGCCAGCACTGAAGCTTTCTTT.

J is TRBJ1-1 and V is TRBV28; D is possibly TRBD1 (5 bases). CDR1 and CDR2 from the germline V gene are MDHEN and SYDVKM. The CDR3 is 15 residues long. Trimming took off 6 bases at V and 0 bases at J, with 14 bases between the two ends. CDR3 loop: CASSPWGDLNTEAFF. In DNA, the CDR3 is TGTGCCAGCAGCCCCTGGGGCGATCTGAACACTGAAGCTTTCTTT.

The chain links TRBV7-9 to TRBJ2-1, with D possibly TRBD2 on 5 matching bases. V was trimmed by 4 bases and J by 8 bases, leaving 24 bases between them. Germline lookup yields CDR1 SEHNR and CDR2 FQNEAQ (reference sequence). There are 17 residues in the CDR3. The CDR3, as DNA: TGTGCCAGCAGCTCCACGGACGTACTACATATCGGGGATGAGCAGTTCTTC. It translates to CASSSTDVLHIGDEQFF.

The V call is TRBV29-1, the J call TRBJ1-1; no definite D call. The V and J ends lost 4 bases and 6 bases respectively, with 6 bases between them. The CDR3 extends over 10 amino acids. Germline V gene data show CDR1 as SQVTM and CDR2 as ANQGSEA. CDR3 bases: TGCAGCGTTGGTAGCCCTGAAGCTTTCTTT. It yields the protein CSVGSPEAFF.

This clone turned up a few times. In the same sample, other DNA sequences code for this CDR3. The CDR3, as DNA: TGTGCCAGCAGTTACGGGGGAGACTATGGCTACACCTTC. Its protein product is CASSYGGDYGYTF. The chain carries TRBV6-5 and TRBJ1-2; D is perhaps TRBD1 (5 bases). CDR1 MNHEY and CDR2 SVGAGI come from the germline V gene. The CDR3 is 13 amino acids. The V gene lost 2 bases and the J gene lost 3 bases, with 7 bases spanning the gap.

This clone was observed a few times. The chain links TRBV7-6 to TRBJ1-2; D perhaps matches TRBD1 (6 bases). The CDR3 has 17 residues. V was pared by 5 bases and J by 4 bases, with 23 bases between. CDR1 is SGHVS, CDR2 FNYEAQ, per germline. CDR3 coding DNA: TGTGCCAGCAGCCTAGAACAACCCGGCGGGGACATCTATGGCTACACCTTC. Its protein is CASSLEQPGGDIYGYTF. The variable domain in full, with the rest retrieved from reference TRBV7-6 and TRBJ1-2, is GAGVSQSPRYKVTKRGQDVALRCDPISGHVSLYWYRQALGQGPEFLTYFNYEAQQDKSGLPNDRFSAERPEGSISTLTIQRTEQRDSAMYRCASSLEQPGGDIYGYTFGSGTRLTVV.

V gene TRBV7-8 combines with J gene TRBJ2-3, with D hard to call. CDR1 SGHVS and CDR2 FQNEAQ come from the germline V gene. The V gene lost 3 bases and the J gene lost 2 bases, with 6 bases spanning the gap. The CDR3 length is 13 residues. As DNA, the CDR3 is TGTGCCAGCAGCTTCCAAGTCACAGATACGCAGTATTTT. The encoded protein is CASSFQVTDTQYF.

Only a few counts were recorded for this clone. The chain recombines TRBV29-1 with TRBJ2-5; no reliable D call. Per the germline V gene, CDR1 is SQVTM and CDR2 is ANQGSEA. Trimming took 0 bases from V and 1 from J, leaving 12 bases between them. This CDR3 is 15 amino acids long. The chain's CDR3 is CSVEEGSRTQETQYF. The DNA of the CDR3 is TGCAGCGTTGAAGAGGGTAGCCGAACCCAAGAGACCCAGTACTTC.

This chain links TRBV11-2 with TRBJ2-5; TRBD1 agrees at 11 bases. V dropped 4 bases and J dropped 4; count of bases not matched to a gene: 2. Germline assignment: CDR1 SGHAT and CDR2 FQNNGV. This CDR3 has 14 residues. The CDR3 protein is CASSWDRGAETQYF. The CDR3, as DNA: TGTGCCAGCAGCTGGGACAGGGGGGCAGAGACCCAGTACTTC.

CDR3: CASSLGWGPKAQETQYF. CDR3 bases: TGTGCCAGCAGCTTAGGGTGGGGCCCGAAGGCCCAAGAGACCCAGTACTTC. The chain has TRBV7-9 and TRBJ2-5; possible D gene TRBD1, 5 bases. Looked up from germline, CDR1 is SEHNR and CDR2 is FQNEAQ (reference sequence). Trimming cost V 1 base and J 1 base, with 16 bases left between them. CDR3 size: 17 residues.

The V and J genes are TRBV29-1 and TRBJ2-7; 9 bases match TRBD2. The ends lost 2 bases at V and 1 base at J; junction bases unmatched: 0. The germline CDR1 and CDR2 sequences are SQVTM and ANQGSEA. CDR3 length equals 13 residues. As DNA, the CDR3 is TGCAGCGTTGAACTAGCGGGGTCCTACGAGCAGTACTTC. It codes for CSVELAGSYEQYF.

The chain combines TRBV7-2 with TRBJ2-5; D is unresolved. Germline V gene sequence: CDR1 SGHTA, CDR2 FQGNSA. The CDR3 covers 12 residues. The V and J ends lost 5 bases and 9 bases respectively, with 13 bases between them. In DNA, the CDR3 is TGTGCCAGCAGCCACCCCCCCTGGGCCCAGTACTTC. It is translated as CASSHPPWAQYF.

This clone showed up just once. The chain is built from TRBV29-1 and TRBJ1-6; D unresolved. The CDR3 contains 12 residues. Trimming left V 7 bases short and J 4 bases short, with 8 bases between. Per the germline V gene, CDR1 is SQVTM and CDR2 is ANQGSEA. In DNA, the CDR3 is TGCAGCGCCCGGGAATATAATTCACCCCTCCACTTT. Its protein is CSAREYNSPLHF.

This clone appeared a few times. The genes are TRBV6-6 and TRBJ1-5; possibly TRBD1 for D (5 bases). This CDR3 has 12 amino acids. Germline V gene data show CDR1 as MNHNY and CDR2 as SVGAGI (reference sequence). The CDR3 bases are TGTGGCCCGGAGGGGATTCATCAGCCCCAGCATTTT. Translated, it gives CGPEGIHQPQHF.

This clone appeared a few times. The genes are TRBV10-3 and TRBJ1-1; D is undetermined. Germline V gene data show CDR1 as ENHRY and CDR2 as SYGVKD. The V end lost 2 bases, the J end lost 2 bases, and 12 bases lay between the germline ends. The CDR3 is 15 residues long. The CDR3 DNA reads TGTGCCATCAGTGAGATCCCCGAGGGAAACACTGAAGCTTTCTTT. Its translation: CAISEIPEGNTEAFF.